This T cell receptor beta chain was recovered during a study of blood T cells in healthy people across ages. General study findings and limits: Estimated diversity across one million T cells was deemed an underestimate.

Using a J-beta primer mix together with a sample-barcoded 5' primer, a second PCR was run for 7 to 11 cycles. Every cDNA molecule carried a tag from a template-switch adaptor bearing 12 random nucleotides. MiXCR, run by TCRdb on the 5' RACE reads, gives a single entry per CDR3 protein. The sample lists 1.5 million to 2 million distinct CDR3 sequences; approximately 40% were seen once. This clonotype was observed a few times. Its target is not known. Per the germline V gene, CDR1 is SGHKS and CDR2 is YYEKEE (reference sequence). Trimming left V 0 bases short and J 4 bases short, with 7 bases between. The CDR3 contains 13 residues.

Sequencing was carried out using blood. This chain links TRBV5-5 with TRBJ1-1; no clear D gene. The TCR sequence derives from a human donor in good health. The CDR3 protein is CASSLEERTEAFF. CDR3 sequence (DNA): TGTGCCAGCAGCTTGGAGGAGCGCACTGAAGCTTTCTTT. Based on the CDR3 plus reference TRBV5-5 and TRBJ1-1, the full variable domain is DAGVTQSPTHLIKTRGQQVTLRCSPISGHKSVSWYQQVLGQGPQFIFQYYEKEERGRGNFPDRFSARQFPNYSSELNVNALLLGDSALYLCASSLEERTEAFFGQGTRLTVV.